Listed here are 12 T cell receptor beta chains from one sample, sequenced in a study of T cell changes during pregnancy in multiple sclerosis. The data were produced by immunoSEQ multiplex PCR, yet TCRdb's version contains in-frame clones alone and is incomplete. The sample consists of 50,000 to 65,000 clones, around 96% of them appearing once. The source was CD8+ T cells from peripheral blood mononuclear cells, collected after pregnancy. These receptors all stem from a female donor with multiple sclerosis, enrolled in a pregnancy study.

The gene calls are TRBV28 and TRBJ2-7; TRBD2 matches 10 bases. This CDR3 contains 14 residues. After removal of 6 bases from V and 3 bases from J, the junction contained 5 bases not matched to a gene. CDR1 is MDHEN and CDR2 is SYDVKM in the germline V gene. The CDR3 DNA follows: TGTGCCAGCAGCCCATGGACTAGCGGCTACGAGCAGTACTTC. Translation: CASSPWTSGYEQYF.

This clone has more than one count but fewer than ten. The chain links TRBV7-9 to TRBJ1-1; D ambiguous. In germline, CDR1 is SEHNR, CDR2 FQNEAQ (reference sequence). V lost 5 bases and J 1 base, leaving 8 bases between the germline ends. This CDR3 has 13 residues. CDR3 DNA sequence: TGTGCCAGCAGCCCAAACAGGAACACTGAAGCTTTCTTT. Protein: CASSPNRNTEAFF. Complete variable domain (other parts from reference TRBV7-9 and TRBJ1-1): DTGVSQNPRHKITKRGQNVTFRCDPISEHNRLYWYRQTLGQGPEFLTYFQNEAQLEKSRLLSDRFSAERPKGSFSTLEIQRTEQGDSAMYLCASSPNRNTEAFFGQGTRLTVV.

The rearrangement uses TRBV10-3 and TRBJ1-3; 8 bases fit TRBD1. This CDR3 has 13 residues. V trimming: 8 bases; J trimming: 6 bases; junction bases outside the gene matches: 6. CDR1 is ENHRY, CDR2 SYGVKD, per germline. CDR3 region: CAIGAGQENTIYF. The CDR3 bases are TGTGCCATCGGAGCGGGACAGGAAAACACCATATATTTT.

This chain joins TRBV30 and TRBJ2-1; 11 bases line up with TRBD2. The CDR3 is made up of 16 amino acids. The trim removed 4 bases at V and 6 bases at J, leaving 11 bases unmatched. Germline V gives CDR1 GTSNPN, CDR2 SVGIG (reference sequence). CDR3 amino acids: CAWNIDSLAGGNEQFF. As DNA, the CDR3 is TGTGCCTGGAATATAGATAGCCTAGCGGGAGGCAATGAGCAGTTCTTC.

The CDR3 sequence: CASSPTGGSYNEQFF. The CDR3 bases are TGTGCCAGCAGTCCAACCGGGGGCTCCTACAATGAGCAGTTCTTC. The J gene is TRBJ2-1, the V gene TRBV2, with D possibly matching TRBD2 (6 bases). The ends were cut back, 5 bases at V and 0 bases at J, with 11 bases in the middle. CDR1 SNHLY and CDR2 FYNNEI come from the germline V gene. The CDR3 contains 15 residues.

CDR3 bases: TGTGCCAGCAGCTATGGGACTAGCGGGATCGATGAGCAGTTCTTC. Amino acids: CASSYGTSGIDEQFF. The chain uses TRBV7-8 and TRBJ2-1; the match to TRBD2 covers 13 bases. Germline V gene lookup returns CDR1 SGHVS and CDR2 FQNEAQ. V trimming: 4 bases; J trimming: 8 bases; junction bases outside the gene matches: 5. The CDR3 spans 15 residues.

This chain uses TRBV19 with TRBJ2-7; TRBD1 might be the D (5 bases). This CDR3 is 12 amino acids long. V lost 6 bases and J lost 2, with 8 bases in between. CDR1 LNHDA and CDR2 SQIVND come from the germline V gene (reference sequence). CDR3 in DNA: TGTGCCAGTAGCCCAGGGCCCTACGAGCAGTACTTC. This gives the protein CASSPGPYEQYF. The full variable domain, completed using reference TRBV19 and TRBJ2-7, is DGGITQSPKYLFRKEGQNVTLSCEQNLNHDAMYWYRQDPGQGLRLIYYSQIVNDFQKGDIAEGYSVSREKKESFPLTVTSAQKNPTAFYLCASSPGPYEQYFGPGTRLTVT.

The chain uses TRBV18 and TRBJ2-7; D is unresolved. CDR1 is KGHSH, CDR2 LQKENI, per germline. There are 13 residues in the CDR3. Trimming cost V 2 bases and J 3 bases, with 8 bases left between them. Written as DNA, the CDR3 is TGTGCCAGCTCACCAAGCCCCCACTACGAGCAGTACTTC. Translated: CASSPSPHYEQYF.

The CDR3 sequence is CASSLSSYEQYF. The CDR3 DNA follows: TGCGCCAGCAGTCTAAGCTCCTACGAGCAGTACTTC. This chain links TRBV5-1 with TRBJ2-5; D uncertain. The J call may be wrong; the DNA end is better matched by TRBJ2-7. This CDR3 is 12 amino acids long. Germline V CDR1 and CDR2: SGHRS, YFSETQ.

The chain combines TRBV9 with TRBJ1-2; 7 bases agree with TRBD1. V shed 3 bases and J 3 bases; nucleotides not matched to a gene: 14. CDR1 is SGDLS and CDR2 is YYNGEE in the germline V gene. This CDR3 is built from 17 residues. CDR3 region: CASSANRGEGVDYGYTF. Written as DNA, the CDR3 is TGTGCCAGCAGCGCAAACAGGGGCGAGGGGGTTGACTATGGCTACACCTTC.

This clone has just one count. This chain connects TRBV29-1 to TRBJ2-1; 8 bases match TRBD2. The CDR3 length is 13 residues. V dropped 6 bases and J dropped 3; count of bases not matched to a gene: 4. Per germline, CDR1 SQVTM and CDR2 ANQGSEA. The CDR3 coding sequence is TGCAGCGTCCGACTAGCGAACTACAATGAGCAGTTCTTC. Translating it yields CSVRLANYNEQFF.

The rearrangement links TRBV9 to TRBJ2-1; a possible D gene is TRBD2 (6 bases). Trimming stripped 7 bases from V and 5 bases from J, with 7 bases between. The germline gives CDR1 SGDLS, CDR2 YYNGEE. The CDR3 runs to 11 residues. DNA for the CDR3: TGTGCCAGCGGAGGGAACAATGAGCAGTTCTTC. This translates into CASGGNNEQFF.